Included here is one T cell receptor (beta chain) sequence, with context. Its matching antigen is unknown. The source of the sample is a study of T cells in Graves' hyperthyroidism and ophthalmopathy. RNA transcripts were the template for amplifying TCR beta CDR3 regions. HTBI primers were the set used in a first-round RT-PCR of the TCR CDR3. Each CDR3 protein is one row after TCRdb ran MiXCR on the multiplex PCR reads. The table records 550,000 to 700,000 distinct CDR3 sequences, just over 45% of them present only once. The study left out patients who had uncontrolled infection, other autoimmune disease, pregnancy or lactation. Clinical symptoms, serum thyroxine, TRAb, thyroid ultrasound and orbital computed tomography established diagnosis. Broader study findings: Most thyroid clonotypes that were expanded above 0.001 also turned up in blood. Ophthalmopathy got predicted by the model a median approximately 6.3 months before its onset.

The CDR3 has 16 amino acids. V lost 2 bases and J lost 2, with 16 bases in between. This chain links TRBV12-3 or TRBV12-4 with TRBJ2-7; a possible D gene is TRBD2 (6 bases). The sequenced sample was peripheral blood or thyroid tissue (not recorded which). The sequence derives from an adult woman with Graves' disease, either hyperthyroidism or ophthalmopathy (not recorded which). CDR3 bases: TGTGCCAGCAGTTTATCCCCGGCAGGGAGGACCTACGAGCAGTACTTC. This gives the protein CASSLSPAGRTYEQYF.